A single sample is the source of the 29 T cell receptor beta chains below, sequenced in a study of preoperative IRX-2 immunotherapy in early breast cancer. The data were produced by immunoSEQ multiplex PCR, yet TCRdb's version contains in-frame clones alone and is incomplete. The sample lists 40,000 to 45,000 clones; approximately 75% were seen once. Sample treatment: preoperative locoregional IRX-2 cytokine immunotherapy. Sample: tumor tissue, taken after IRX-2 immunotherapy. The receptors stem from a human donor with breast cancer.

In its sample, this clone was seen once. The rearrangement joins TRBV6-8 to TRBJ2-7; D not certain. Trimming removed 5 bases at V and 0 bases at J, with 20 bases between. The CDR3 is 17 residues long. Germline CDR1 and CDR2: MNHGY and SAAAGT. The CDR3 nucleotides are TGTGCCAGCAGTCCTCCCCCCGCTCGGTATCCCTCCTACGAGCAGTACTTC. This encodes CASSPPPARYPSYEQYF.

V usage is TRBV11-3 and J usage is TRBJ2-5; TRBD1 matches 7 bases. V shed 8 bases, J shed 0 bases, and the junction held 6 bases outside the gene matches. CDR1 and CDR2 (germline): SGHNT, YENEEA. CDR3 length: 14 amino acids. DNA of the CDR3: TGTGCCAGCGGTCCGGGACAGTACCAAGAGACCCAGTACTTC. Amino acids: CASGPGQYQETQYF.

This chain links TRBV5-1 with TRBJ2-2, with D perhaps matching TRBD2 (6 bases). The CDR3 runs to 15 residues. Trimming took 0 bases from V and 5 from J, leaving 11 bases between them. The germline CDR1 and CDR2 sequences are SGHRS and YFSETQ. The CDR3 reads CASSLVAGWTGELFF. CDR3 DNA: TGCGCCAGCAGCTTGGTGGCGGGATGGACCGGGGAGCTGTTTTTT.

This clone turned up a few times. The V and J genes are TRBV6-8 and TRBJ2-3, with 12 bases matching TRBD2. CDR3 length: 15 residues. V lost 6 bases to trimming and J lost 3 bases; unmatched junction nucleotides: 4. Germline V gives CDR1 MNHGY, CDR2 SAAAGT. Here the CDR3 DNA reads TGTGCCAGCAGAGCCGGGACTAGCGGGACAGATACGCAGTATTTT. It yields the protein CASRAGTSGTDTQYF.

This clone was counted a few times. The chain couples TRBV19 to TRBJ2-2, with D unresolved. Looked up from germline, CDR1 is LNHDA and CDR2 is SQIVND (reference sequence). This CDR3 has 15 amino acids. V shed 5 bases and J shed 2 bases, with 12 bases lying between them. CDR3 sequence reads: CASSGSGPNTGELFF. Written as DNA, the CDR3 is TGTGCCAGTAGTGGGTCGGGCCCTAACACCGGGGAGCTGTTTTTT.

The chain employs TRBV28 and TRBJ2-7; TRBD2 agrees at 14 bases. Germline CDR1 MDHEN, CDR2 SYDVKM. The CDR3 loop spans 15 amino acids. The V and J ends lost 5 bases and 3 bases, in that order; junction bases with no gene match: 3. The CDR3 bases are TGTGCCAGCAGTGGAGGGACTAGCGGGAGCTACGAGCAGTACTTC. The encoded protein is CASSGGTSGSYEQYF.

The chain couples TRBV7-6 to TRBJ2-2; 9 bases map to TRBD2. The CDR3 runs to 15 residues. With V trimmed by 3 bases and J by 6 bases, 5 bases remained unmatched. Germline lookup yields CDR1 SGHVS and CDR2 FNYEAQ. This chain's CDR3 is CASSLISGSSGELFF. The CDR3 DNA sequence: TGTGCCAGCAGCTTGATTAGCGGGAGCTCCGGGGAGCTGTTTTTT.

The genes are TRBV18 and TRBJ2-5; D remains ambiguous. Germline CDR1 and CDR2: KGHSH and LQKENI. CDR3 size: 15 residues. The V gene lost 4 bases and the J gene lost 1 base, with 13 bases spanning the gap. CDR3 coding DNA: TGTGCCAGCTCACTAGTATCGACAACCCAAGAGACCCAGTACTTC. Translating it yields CASSLVSTTQETQYF.

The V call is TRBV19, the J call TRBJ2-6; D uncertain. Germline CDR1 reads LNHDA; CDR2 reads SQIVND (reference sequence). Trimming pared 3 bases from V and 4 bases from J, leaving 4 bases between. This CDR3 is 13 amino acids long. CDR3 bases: TGTGCCAGTAGTATTGCCGGGGCCAACGTCCTGACTTTC. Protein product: CASSIAGANVLTF.

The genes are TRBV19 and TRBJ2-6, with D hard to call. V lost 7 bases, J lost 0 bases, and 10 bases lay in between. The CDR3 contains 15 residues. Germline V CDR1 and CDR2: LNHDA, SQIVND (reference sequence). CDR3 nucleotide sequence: TGTGCCAGTATTAATTCGCGCTCTGGGGCCAACGTCCTGACTTTC. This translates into CASINSRSGANVLTF.

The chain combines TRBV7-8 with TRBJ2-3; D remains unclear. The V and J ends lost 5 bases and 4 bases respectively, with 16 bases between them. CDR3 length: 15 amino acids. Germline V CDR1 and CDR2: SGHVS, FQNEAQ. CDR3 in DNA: TGTGCCAGCAGCCAAGGCCCCGGTCGCGCAGATACGCAGTATTTT. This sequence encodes CASSQGPGRADTQYF.

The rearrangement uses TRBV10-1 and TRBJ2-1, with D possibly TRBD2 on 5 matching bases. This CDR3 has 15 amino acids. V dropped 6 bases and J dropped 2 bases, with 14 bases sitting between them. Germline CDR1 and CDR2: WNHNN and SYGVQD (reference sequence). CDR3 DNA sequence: TGCGCCAGCAGCCTCACTAGTCTGGCCTACAATGAGCAGTTCTTC. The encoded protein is CASSLTSLAYNEQFF.

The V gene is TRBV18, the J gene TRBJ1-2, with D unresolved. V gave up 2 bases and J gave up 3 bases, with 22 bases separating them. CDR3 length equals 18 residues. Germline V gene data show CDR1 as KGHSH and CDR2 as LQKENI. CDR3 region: CASSPKRPLPGTDYGYTF. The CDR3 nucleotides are TGTGCCAGCTCACCAAAGAGGCCCCTCCCAGGAACGGACTATGGCTACACCTTC.

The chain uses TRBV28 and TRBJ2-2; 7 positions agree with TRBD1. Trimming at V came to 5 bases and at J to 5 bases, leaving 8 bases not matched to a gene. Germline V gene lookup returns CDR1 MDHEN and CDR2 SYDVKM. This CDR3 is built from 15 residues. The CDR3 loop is CASSTTGEGTGELFF. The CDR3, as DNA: TGTGCCAGCAGTACTACAGGGGAAGGGACCGGGGAGCTGTTTTTT. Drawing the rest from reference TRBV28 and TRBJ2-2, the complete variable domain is DVKVTQSSRYLVKRTGEKVFLECVQDMDHENMFWYRQDPGLGLRLIYFSYDVKMKEKGDIPEGYSVSREKKERFSLILESASTNQTSMYLCASSTTGEGTGELFFGEGSRLTVL.

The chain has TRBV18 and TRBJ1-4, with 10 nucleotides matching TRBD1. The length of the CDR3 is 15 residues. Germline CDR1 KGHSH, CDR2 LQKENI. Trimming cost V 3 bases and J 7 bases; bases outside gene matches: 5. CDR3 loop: CASSPGGQGGEKLFF. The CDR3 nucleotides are TGTGCCAGCTCACCCGGAGGACAGGGGGGTGAAAAACTGTTTTTT.

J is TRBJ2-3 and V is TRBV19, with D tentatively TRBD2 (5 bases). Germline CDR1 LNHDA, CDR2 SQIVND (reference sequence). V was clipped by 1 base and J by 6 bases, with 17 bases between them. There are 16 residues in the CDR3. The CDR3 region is CASSIVHAGVLDTQYF. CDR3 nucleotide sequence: TGTGCCAGTAGTATAGTACACGCCGGGGTTCTGGATACGCAGTATTTT. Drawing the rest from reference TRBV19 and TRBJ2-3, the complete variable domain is DGGITQSPKYLFRKEGQNVTLSCEQNLNHDAMYWYRQDPGQGLRLIYYSQIVNDFQKGDIAEGYSVSREKKESFPLTVTSAQKNPTAFYLCASSIVHAGVLDTQYFGPGTRLTVL.

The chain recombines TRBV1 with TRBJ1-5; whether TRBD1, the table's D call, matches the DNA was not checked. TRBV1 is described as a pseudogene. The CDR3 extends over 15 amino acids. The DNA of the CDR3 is TGCGCCAGCAGCCAAGAGTGGCAGGGCGGACAGCCCCAGCATTTT. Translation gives CASSQEWQGGQPQHF.

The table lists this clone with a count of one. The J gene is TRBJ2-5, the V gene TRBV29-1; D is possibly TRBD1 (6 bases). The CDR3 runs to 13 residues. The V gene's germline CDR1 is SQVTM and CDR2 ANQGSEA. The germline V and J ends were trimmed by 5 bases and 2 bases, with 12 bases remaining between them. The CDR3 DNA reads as TGCAGCGTTTCCCGGACAGTACAAGAGACCCAGTACTTC. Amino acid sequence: CSVSRTVQETQYF.

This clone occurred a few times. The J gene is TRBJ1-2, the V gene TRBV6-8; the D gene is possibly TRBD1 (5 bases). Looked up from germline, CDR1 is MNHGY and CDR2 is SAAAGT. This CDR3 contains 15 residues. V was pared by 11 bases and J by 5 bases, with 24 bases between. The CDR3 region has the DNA TGTGCCGTAACCCTCGGGACGGATAATCAATATGGCTACACCTTC. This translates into CAVTLGTDNQYGYTF.

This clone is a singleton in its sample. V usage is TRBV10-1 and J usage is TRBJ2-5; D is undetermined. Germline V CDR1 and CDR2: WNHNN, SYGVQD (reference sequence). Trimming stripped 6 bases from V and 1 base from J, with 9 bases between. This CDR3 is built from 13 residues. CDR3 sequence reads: CASSRSAQETQYF. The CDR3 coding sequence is TGCGCCAGCAGCCGATCGGCCCAAGAGACCCAGTACTTC.

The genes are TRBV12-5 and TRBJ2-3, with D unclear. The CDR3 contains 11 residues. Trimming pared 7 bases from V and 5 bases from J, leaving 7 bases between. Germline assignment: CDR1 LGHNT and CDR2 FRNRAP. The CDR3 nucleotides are TGTGCTAGTGCTACGGGAGATACGCAGTATTTT. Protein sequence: CASATGDTQYF.

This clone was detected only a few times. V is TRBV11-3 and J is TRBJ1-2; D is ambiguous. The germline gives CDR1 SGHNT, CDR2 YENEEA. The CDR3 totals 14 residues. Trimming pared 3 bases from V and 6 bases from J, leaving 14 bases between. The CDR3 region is CASSFGRPPNGYTF. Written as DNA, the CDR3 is TGTGCCAGCAGCTTCGGACGGCCCCCGAATGGCTACACCTTC.

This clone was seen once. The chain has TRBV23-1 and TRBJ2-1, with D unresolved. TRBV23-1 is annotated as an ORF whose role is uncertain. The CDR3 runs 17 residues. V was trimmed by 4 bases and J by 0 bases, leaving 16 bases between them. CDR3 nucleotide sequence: TGCGCCAGCAGTCCCCCCGGACGGGTAAGCTCCTACAATGAGCAGTTCTTC. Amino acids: CASSPPGRVSSYNEQFF.

CDR3 nucleotide sequence: TGTGCCAGCAGAGTAGCGGTCGGGAGTAGTTACGAGCAGTACTTC. Residues: CASRVAVGSSYEQYF. The chain combines TRBV6-8 with TRBJ2-7; D is perhaps TRBD2 (6 bases). The germline V gene has CDR1 MNHGY and CDR2 SAAAGT. Trimming took off 6 bases at V and 4 bases at J, with 19 bases between the two ends. The length of the CDR3 is 15 residues.

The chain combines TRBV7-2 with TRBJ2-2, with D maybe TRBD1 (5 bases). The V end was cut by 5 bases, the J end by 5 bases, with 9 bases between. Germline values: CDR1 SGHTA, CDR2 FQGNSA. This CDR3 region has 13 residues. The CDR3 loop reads CASSAQGTGELFF. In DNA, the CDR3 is TGTGCCAGCAGCGCTCAGGGTACCGGGGAGCTGTTTTTT.

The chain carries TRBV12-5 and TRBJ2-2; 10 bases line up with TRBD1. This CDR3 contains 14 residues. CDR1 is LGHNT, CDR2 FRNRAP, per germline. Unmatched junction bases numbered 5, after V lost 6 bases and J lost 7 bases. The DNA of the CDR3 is TGTGCTAGTGGCCGGGGGACAGGGGACGGGGAGCTGTTTTTT. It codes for CASGRGTGDGELFF.

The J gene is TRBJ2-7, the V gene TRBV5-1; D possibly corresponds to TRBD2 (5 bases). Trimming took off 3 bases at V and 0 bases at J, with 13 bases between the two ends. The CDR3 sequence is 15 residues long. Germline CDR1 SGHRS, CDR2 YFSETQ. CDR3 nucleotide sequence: TGCGCCAGCAGCTCTGGAGGCCCGGGCTCCTACGAGCAGTACTTC. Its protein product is CASSSGGPGSYEQYF.

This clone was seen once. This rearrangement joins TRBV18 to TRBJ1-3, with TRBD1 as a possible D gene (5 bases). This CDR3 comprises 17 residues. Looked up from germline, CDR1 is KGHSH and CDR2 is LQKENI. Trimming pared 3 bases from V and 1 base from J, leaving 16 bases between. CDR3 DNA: TGTGCCAGCTCACCCAGGGAGTTCCACATGTCTGGAAACACCATATATTTT. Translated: CASSPREFHMSGNTIYF.

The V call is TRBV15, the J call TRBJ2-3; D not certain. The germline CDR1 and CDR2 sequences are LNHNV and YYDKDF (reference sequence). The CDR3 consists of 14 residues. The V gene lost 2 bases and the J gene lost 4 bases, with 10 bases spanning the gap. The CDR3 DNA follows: TGTGCCACCAGCAGACTCTCTAGGGCAGATACGCAGTATTTT. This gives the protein CATSRLSRADTQYF.